This T cell receptor (beta chain) was sequenced for a study of radiotherapy plus CTLA-4 blockade in lung cancer. Germline CDR1 is SNHLY and CDR2 is FYNNEI. There are 15 residues in the CDR3. Trimming pared 1 base from V and 0 bases from J, leaving 7 bases between. Produced via immunoSEQ multiplex PCR; TCRdb's table is partial and in-frame only. The table lists about 94,000 clones, approximately 82% of them singletons, with under 30% in the top ten. General study results and limits: In blood, after radiotherapy plus ipilimumab, tumor-derived TCR clones expanded. The best prediction of response reportedly came from early blood T cell clone dynamics, with interferon-beta.

To note about this clone: Its specificity is not known.

This chain uses TRBV2 with TRBJ1-5; the D is unclear. The clonotype comes from a human donor with non-small cell lung cancer that progressed on radiotherapy plus ipilimumab. The source was peripheral blood, collected from a patient treated with radiotherapy plus ipilimumab. CDR3 protein: CASSEGRYSNQPQHF. DNA of the CDR3: TGTGCCAGCAGTGAAGGCAGGTATAGCAATCAGCCCCAGCATTTT.